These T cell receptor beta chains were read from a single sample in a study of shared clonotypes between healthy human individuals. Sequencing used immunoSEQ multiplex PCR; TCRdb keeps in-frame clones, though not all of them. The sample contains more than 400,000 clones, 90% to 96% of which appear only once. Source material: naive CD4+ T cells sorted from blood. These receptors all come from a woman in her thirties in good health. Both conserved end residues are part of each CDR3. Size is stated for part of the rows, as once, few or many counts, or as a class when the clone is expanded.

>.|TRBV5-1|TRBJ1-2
CASSLTGEYGYTF
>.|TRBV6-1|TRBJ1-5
CASSANGPNNQPQHF
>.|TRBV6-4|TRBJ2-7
CASSDLRTGLYF
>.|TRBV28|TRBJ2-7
CASSPSGVVYEQYF
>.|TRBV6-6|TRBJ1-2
CASTFQPGPYGYTF
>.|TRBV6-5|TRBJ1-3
CASSLLSSGNTIYF
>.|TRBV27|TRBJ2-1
CASSSNVGGSYNEQFF
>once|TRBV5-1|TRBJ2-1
CASSLALSGVNEQFF
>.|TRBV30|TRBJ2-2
CAWSEIQLNTGELFF
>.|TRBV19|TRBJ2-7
CASSMTSGYEQYF
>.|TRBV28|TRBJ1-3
CASCVGQGSGNTIYF
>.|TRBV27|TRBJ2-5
CASRQGEETQYF
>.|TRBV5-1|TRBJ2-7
CASSSTPGQGGNEQYF
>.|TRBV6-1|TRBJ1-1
CASSEALLRAEAFF
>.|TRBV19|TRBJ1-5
CASSDGKYQPQHF
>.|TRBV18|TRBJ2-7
CASSTDRGNEQYF
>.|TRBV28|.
CASSSTGGNLYEQYF
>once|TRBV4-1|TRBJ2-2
CASSPHPATATGELFF
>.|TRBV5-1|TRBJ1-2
CASSLGGDYGYTF
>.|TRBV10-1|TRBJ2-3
CASSLGEGTDTQYF
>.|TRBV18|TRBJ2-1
CASSVQGEQFF
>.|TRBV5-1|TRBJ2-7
CASSFGGSYEQYF
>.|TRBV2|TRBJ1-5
CASWGGSNQPQHF
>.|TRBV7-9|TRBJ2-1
CASSSPGLAGAYNEQFF
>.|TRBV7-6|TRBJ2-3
CASSLAPTDTQYF
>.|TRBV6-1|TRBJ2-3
CASSETGRTDTQYF
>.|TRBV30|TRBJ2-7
CACLAGDHEQYF
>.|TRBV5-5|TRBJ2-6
CASRFDFSGANVLTF
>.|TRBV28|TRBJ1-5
CASSFGDRAGQPQHF
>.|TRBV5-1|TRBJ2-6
CASSLGGTSGANVLTF
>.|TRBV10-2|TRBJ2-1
CASRTSGSSNEQFF
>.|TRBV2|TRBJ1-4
CASMEDRITTNEKLFF
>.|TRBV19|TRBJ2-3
CASSTRYQTTDTQYF
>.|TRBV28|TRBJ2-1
CASSLRQGALNEQFF